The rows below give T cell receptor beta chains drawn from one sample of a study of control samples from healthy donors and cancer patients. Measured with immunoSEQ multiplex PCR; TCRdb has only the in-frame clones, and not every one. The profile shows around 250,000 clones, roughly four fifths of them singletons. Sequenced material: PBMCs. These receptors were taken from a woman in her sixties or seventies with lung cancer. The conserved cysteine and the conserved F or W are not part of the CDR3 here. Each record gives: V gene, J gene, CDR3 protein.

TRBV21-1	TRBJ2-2	ASRTKRDREHRGAV
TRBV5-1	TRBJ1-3	ASSLQGTGNTIY
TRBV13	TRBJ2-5	ASSFGGPQETQY
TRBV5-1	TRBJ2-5	ASSFGTSGYQETQY
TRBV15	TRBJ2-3	ATSEQGLTDTQY
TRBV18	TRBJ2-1	ASSPFDSYNEQF
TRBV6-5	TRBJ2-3	ASRVEGTDTQY
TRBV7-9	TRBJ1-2	ASRPGQGRGYGYT
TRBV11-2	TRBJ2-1	ASSLSTSYNEQF
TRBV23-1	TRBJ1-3	ASSQYRDRDRDTIY
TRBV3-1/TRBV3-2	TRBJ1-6	ASSHGLSPLH
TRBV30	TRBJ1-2	AWSVGGGRGYT
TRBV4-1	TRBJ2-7	ASSHLLAGAHEQY
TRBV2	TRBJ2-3	ASSKTGLAGLEIPDTQY
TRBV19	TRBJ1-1	ASRNRQGAPEAF
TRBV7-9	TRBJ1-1	ASSPTPMNTEAF
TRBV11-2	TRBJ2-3	ASRSWGGSADTQY
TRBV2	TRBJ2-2	ASSEIGGTGTGELF
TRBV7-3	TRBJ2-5	ASSSGGGRHETQY
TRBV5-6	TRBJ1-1	ASTPRRAGGMNTEAF
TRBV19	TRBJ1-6	ASSIIGGNSPLH
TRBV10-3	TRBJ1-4	AISESGGGSEKLF
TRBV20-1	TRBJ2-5	SVSNPVQETQY
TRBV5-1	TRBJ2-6	ASTTQTGYGANVLT
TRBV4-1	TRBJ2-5	ASSQDTTAQETQY
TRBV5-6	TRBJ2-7	ASSLQGAAHTDEQY
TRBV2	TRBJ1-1	ASRGGLIGVETETF
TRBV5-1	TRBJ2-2	ASSWGLASTGELF
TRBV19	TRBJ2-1	ASRSGGRSYNEQF
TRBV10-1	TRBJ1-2	ASSESTGAGGYT
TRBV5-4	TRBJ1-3	ASSLVGGAGSGNTIY
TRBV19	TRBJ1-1	ASSMGQGRGTEAF
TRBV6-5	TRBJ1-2	ASRGDTGVYGYT
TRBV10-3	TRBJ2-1	AISDLGSEQF
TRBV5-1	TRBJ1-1	ASSFSLDTEAF
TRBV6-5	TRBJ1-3	ASSQGYGNTIY
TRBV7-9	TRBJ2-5	ASSSTGGTTQY
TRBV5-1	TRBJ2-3	ASSLGRAEDTQY
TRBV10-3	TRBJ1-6	AISELRDRGSSPLH
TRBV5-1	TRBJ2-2	ASSLLDRGLGGELF
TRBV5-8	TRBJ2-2	ASSLYVGGKANTGELF
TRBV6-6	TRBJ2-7	ASSLLGGGVAGSIEQY
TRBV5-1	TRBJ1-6	ASSLTGQGHESPLH
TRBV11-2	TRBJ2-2	ASSHYQGLAGARHGELF
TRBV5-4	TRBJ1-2	ASSVRRNYGYT
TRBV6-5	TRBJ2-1	ASSYQRDRAEQF
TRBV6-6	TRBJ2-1	ASSYGGGRGGRQF
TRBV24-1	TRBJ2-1	ATSDSSGGFYNEQF
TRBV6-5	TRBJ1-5	ASSSRQGGQPQH
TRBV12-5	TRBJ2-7	ASGLVGTSGHNYEQY
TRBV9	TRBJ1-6	ASSVGVSAYNSPLH
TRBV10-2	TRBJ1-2	ASSLSGGLMGYT
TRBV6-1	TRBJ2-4	ASSEGTGKNIQY
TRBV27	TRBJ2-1	ASSLSQGVGEQF
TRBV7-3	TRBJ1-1	ASSQTGGPNTEAF
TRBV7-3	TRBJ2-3	ASSLGLAGGQGDTQY
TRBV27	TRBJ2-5	ASSSSTSGRETQY
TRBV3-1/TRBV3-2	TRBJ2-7	ASSPGPPEQY
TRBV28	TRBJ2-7	ASSRAGLAYEQY
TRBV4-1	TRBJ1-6	ASSQGGTGRGSPLH